This entry lists 27 T cell receptor beta chains sequenced from one sample in a study of regulatory T cells in long-lasting Graves disease. Arm-PCR with iRepertoire HTBI primers amplified the CDR3 regions for these TCR beta libraries. TCRdb redid the calling of the multiplex PCR reads with MiXCR, one entry per CDR3 protein. The sample has 700,000 or so distinct CDR3 sequences, around 30% seen once. Time point of the sample: persistent/refractory GD, antithyroid drugs over 5 years with positive TRAb. Following extraction of RNA from PBMCs, that RNA was used to make the TCR library. Sequencing used peripheral blood mononuclear cells (PBMCs), obtained when the disease was refractory, from a patient treated with antithyroid drugs. The receptors derive from a female donor with Graves disease.

The chain has TRBV20-1 and TRBJ2-7; no reliable D call. The germline V and J ends were trimmed by 3 bases and 0 bases, with 18 bases remaining between them. This CDR3 is built from 16 residues. The germline V gene encodes CDR1 DFQATT and CDR2 SNEGSKA (reference sequence). For the CDR3, the DNA is TGCAGTGCTAGTAGAGTCCCCCTCGTAAGCTCCTACGAGCAGTACTTC. This encodes CSASRVPLVSSYEQYF.

This clonotype was detected ten times or more. The chain uses TRBV12-3 or TRBV12-4 and TRBJ1-6; D unresolved. The CDR3 loop spans 15 amino acids. The ends were cut back, 3 bases at V and 0 bases at J, with 6 bases in the middle. The CDR3 is CASSFGNSYNSPLHF. CDR3 DNA sequence: TGTGCCAGCAGTTTTGGGAACTCCTATAATTCACCCCTCCACTTT.

The chain employs TRBV7-2 and TRBJ1-6; 9 bases agree with TRBD1. J lost 6 bases, V lost 10 bases, and 7 bases had no gene match. CDR1 and CDR2 (germline): SGHTA, FQGNSA. The length of the CDR3 is 14 residues. CDR3 loop: CATTDRGRNSPLHF. Here the CDR3 DNA reads TGTGCCACCACGGACAGGGGTCGTAATTCACCCCTCCACTTT.

The chain recombines TRBV12-3 or TRBV12-4 with TRBJ2-6; possibly TRBD1 for D (5 bases). The CDR3 runs 15 residues. Trimming pared 4 bases from V and 0 bases from J, leaving 7 bases between. The CDR3 region has the DNA TGTGCCAGCAGTTACAGGCCCTCTGGGGCCAACGTCCTGACTTTC. Translation: CASSYRPSGANVLTF.

The chain recombines TRBV11-1 with TRBJ1-1, with 7 bases fitting TRBD1. J gave up 1 base and V 6 bases, and 14 bases lay outside the gene matches. The CDR3 is 17 amino acids. Germline V gene lookup returns CDR1 SGHAT and CDR2 FQDESV (reference sequence). DNA of the CDR3: TGTGCCAGCAGACCCGCAAAGGGGGCCTTGGGGAACACTGAAGCTTTCTTT. It translates to CASRPAKGALGNTEAFF.

This clonotype was seen a few times. The genes are TRBV12-3 or TRBV12-4 and TRBJ2-7, with D perhaps matching TRBD1 or TRBD2 (5 bases each). V lost 5 bases, J lost 5 bases, and 19 bases lay in between. The CDR3 runs to 15 residues. Here the CDR3 DNA reads TGTGCCAGCAGTCCCGGGACCCTCGACTGGGACGAGCAGTACTTC. This encodes CASSPGTLDWDEQYF.

This clonotype appeared many times. The rearrangement links TRBV12-3 or TRBV12-4 to TRBJ1-6, with D tentatively TRBD1 (5 bases). V lost 1 base, J lost 9 bases, and 13 bases lay in between. The CDR3 extends over 15 amino acids. The CDR3 region has the DNA TGTGCCAGCAGTTTAGTAGGACATTTCGGTTCACCCCTCCACTTT. Translated: CASSLVGHFGSPLHF.

This clonotype was seen once. The chain uses TRBV6-1 and TRBJ2-7; 9 nucleotides line up with TRBD1. The CDR3 consists of 13 residues. Germline V lookup: CDR1 MNHNS, CDR2 SASEGT. J lost 5 bases, V lost 6 bases, and 5 bases had no gene match. Here the CDR3 reads CASRKDRGDEQYF. DNA for the CDR3: TGTGCCAGCAGGAAGGACAGGGGCGACGAGCAGTACTTC.

The chain carries TRBV28 and TRBJ1-4, with a possible D match to TRBD1 (6 bases). V lost 3 bases and J 4 bases, leaving 9 bases between the germline ends. Germline V lookup: CDR1 MDHEN, CDR2 SYDVKM. The length of the CDR3 is 14 residues. The CDR3 loop is CASSFTGNNEKLFF. CDR3 nucleotides: TGTGCCAGCAGTTTCACAGGGAATAATGAAAAACTGTTTTTT.

This chain links TRBV4-2 with TRBJ1-2; 10 bases agree with TRBD1. After removal of 0 bases from V and 4 bases from J, the junction contained 5 bases not matched to a gene. Per germline, CDR1 LGHNA and CDR2 YNFKEQ. This CDR3 contains 16 residues. The chain's CDR3 is CASSQDGGTGVYGYTF. DNA for the CDR3: TGTGCCAGCAGCCAAGATGGTGGGACAGGGGTCTATGGCTACACCTTC.

This clonotype was counted many times. V usage is TRBV6-1 and J usage is TRBJ1-1; D is undetermined. Trimming removed 2 bases at V and 0 bases at J, with 10 bases between. CDR1 and CDR2 (germline): MNHNS, SASEGT. This CDR3 has 15 amino acids. In DNA, the CDR3 is TGTGCCAGCAGTGAATTGGTGGGTTTGAACACTGAAGCTTTCTTT. Encoded protein: CASSELVGLNTEAFF.

J is TRBJ2-6 and V is TRBV11-2; perhaps TRBD1 as D (5 bases). The CDR3 is 18 amino acids. The ends were cut back, 6 bases at V and 4 bases at J, with 22 bases in the middle. Germline-derived CDR1 and CDR2 are SGHAT and FQNNGV. The CDR3 protein is CASRRTLTLKGGANVLTF. The CDR3 DNA is TGTGCCAGCAGGAGAACATTGACCCTAAAGGGGGGGGCCAACGTCCTGACTTTC.

Many counts were recorded for this clonotype. The V and J genes are TRBV6-1 and TRBJ1-4; TRBD1 matches at 7 bases. Germline lookup yields CDR1 MNHNS and CDR2 SASEGT. The CDR3 runs to 15 residues. Losses at the gene ends were 6 bases for V and 6 bases for J; bases not matched to a gene: 10. CDR3 sequence reads: CASRGPGTADEKLFF. The DNA for the CDR3 is TGTGCCAGCAGGGGACCCGGGACAGCGGATGAAAAACTGTTTTTT.

The chain joins TRBV11-2 to TRBJ1-1; D is unresolved. Germline V gene data show CDR1 as SGHAT and CDR2 as FQNNGV. The V gene lost 5 bases and the J gene lost 3 bases, with 10 bases spanning the gap. The CDR3 spans 13 residues. CDR3 residues: CASSLNDDTEAFF. Here the CDR3 DNA reads TGTGCCAGCAGCCTAAATGATGACACTGAAGCTTTCTTT.

This clonotype was detected ten times or more. The chain employs TRBV11-2 and TRBJ2-2; the D is unclear. The germline gives CDR1 SGHAT, CDR2 FQNNGV. V lost 3 bases, J lost 3 bases, and 5 bases lay in between. The CDR3 covers 13 residues. In nucleotides, the CDR3 is TGTGCCAGCAGCTTCGACTACACCGGGGAGCTGTTTTTT. Translated, it gives CASSFDYTGELFF.

This rearrangement joins TRBV19 to TRBJ1-2, with 10 bases lining up with TRBD1. The V gene end was trimmed by 4 bases and the J gene end by 6 bases; junction bases not matched to a gene: 8. The CDR3 is 15 residues long. Germline V gene data show CDR1 as LNHDA and CDR2 as SQIVND (reference sequence). The CDR3 DNA is TGTGCCAGTAGTAAACTGCCGGGACAGGGGAATGGCTACACCTTC. It is translated as CASSKLPGQGNGYTF.

This clonotype was found a few times. The chain joins TRBV11-2 to TRBJ2-5; D perhaps matches TRBD2 (7 bases). Germline V gene sequence: CDR1 SGHAT, CDR2 FQNNGV. There are 13 residues in the CDR3. Deletions cut 5 bases from V and 8 bases from J, with 15 bases between. The CDR3 loop is CASSREVGGTQYF. The CDR3 region has the DNA TGTGCCAGCAGCCGGGAGGTGGGGGGCACCCAGTACTTC.

The sample holds a few counts of this clonotype. V and J are TRBV2 and TRBJ2-7; 9 nucleotides match TRBD1. CDR1 is SNHLY and CDR2 is FYNNEI in the germline V gene. Germline trimming cut 3 bases from V and 5 bases from J; bases unmatched to any gene: 2. CDR3 length equals 13 residues. DNA for the CDR3: TGTGCCAGCAGTGATGGGACAGGGAACGAGCAGTACTTC. Translating it yields CASSDGTGNEQYF.

This chain uses TRBV28 with TRBJ1-3; D is unclear. Between the trimmed V and J ends, which lost 6 bases and 0 bases, there was a span of 12 bases. The CDR3 is 15 amino acids. Germline CDR1 MDHEN, CDR2 SYDVKM. The CDR3 sequence is CASSWGGNSGNTIYF. The CDR3, as DNA: TGTGCCAGCAGCTGGGGAGGTAACTCTGGAAACACCATATATTTT.

This clonotype was observed at least ten times. V gene TRBV28 combines with J gene TRBJ2-7, with 10 positions matching TRBD1. The germline V gene has CDR1 MDHEN and CDR2 SYDVKM. CDR3 length equals 13 residues. V lost 7 bases, J lost 3 bases, and 3 bases stayed unmatched. CDR3 protein: CASNRDRGYEQYF. In DNA form, the CDR3 reads TGTGCCAGCAACCGGGACAGGGGCTACGAGCAGTACTTC.

This chain links TRBV5-1 with TRBJ2-1; D might be TRBD1 (6 bases). The ends were cut back, 5 bases at V and 0 bases at J, with 12 bases in the middle. Looked up from germline, CDR1 is SGHRS and CDR2 is YFSETQ. This CDR3 region has 15 residues. Here the CDR3 DNA reads TGCGCCAGCAGTGCAGGACAGAGCTCCTACAATGAGCAGTTCTTC. Translation: CASSAGQSSYNEQFF. The whole variable domain, filled in from reference TRBV5-1 and TRBJ2-1, reads KAGVTQTPRYLIKTRGQQVTLSCSPISGHRSVSWYQQTPGQGLQFLFEYFSETQRNKGNFPGRFSGRQFSNSRSEMNVSTLELGDSALYLCASSAGQSSYNEQFFGPGTRLTVL.

V gene TRBV6-2 or TRBV6-3 combines with J gene TRBJ2-7; D is unresolved. The V and J ends lost 0 bases and 1 base respectively, with 16 bases between them. Germline V gene sequence: CDR1 MNHEY, CDR2 SVGEGT. The CDR3 length is 17 residues. Here the CDR3 DNA reads TGTGCCAGCAGTTACTCGATCCGCAAATCCGGGTCCTACGAGCAGTACTTC. The encoded protein is CASSYSIRKSGSYEQYF.

A few counts support this clonotype. The chain couples TRBV27 to TRBJ1-2; maybe TRBD1 (6 bases). Per germline, CDR1 MNHEY and CDR2 SMNVEV (reference sequence). V lost 3 bases to trimming and J lost 5 bases, with 10 bases between them. The CDR3 extends over 13 amino acids. The CDR3 region has the DNA TGTGCCAGCAGTTTTGGACAGTCTTATGGCTACACCTTC. It specifies CASSFGQSYGYTF.

V is TRBV12-3 or TRBV12-4 and J is TRBJ2-2; no reliable D call. CDR3 length equals 14 residues. The ends were cut back, 3 bases at V and 5 bases at J, with 10 bases in the middle. The CDR3 bases are TGTGCCAGCAGTTTGGTTCGCCTAACCGGGGAGCTGTTTTTT. Amino acids: CASSLVRLTGELFF.

This clonotype was counted ten times or more. This chain uses TRBV6-1 with TRBJ1-2, with a weak D call TRBD1 (5 bases). The CDR3 spans 13 residues. CDR1 and CDR2 from the germline V gene are MNHNS and SASEGT. V was shortened by 3 bases and J by 4 bases, with 9 bases between the two germline ends. DNA for the CDR3: TGTGCCAGCAGTGACAGGGTGGGCTATGGCTACACCTTC. Its translation: CASSDRVGYGYTF.

A word on this clonotype: A much larger clone sits a single nucleotide away, making a read error possible. The chain combines TRBV7-2 with TRBJ2-5; tentative D call: TRBD2 (6 bases). In germline, CDR1 is SGHTA, CDR2 FQGNSA. This CDR3 region has 14 residues. CDR3 in amino acids: CASSLWGDWETLYF. The DNA of the CDR3 is TGTGCCAGCAGCTTATGGGGGGACTGGGAGACCCTGTACTTC.

The rearrangement links TRBV20-1 to TRBJ2-7; D is ambiguous. This CDR3 region has 14 residues. CDR1 DFQATT and CDR2 SNEGSKA come from the germline V gene (reference sequence). V lost 3 bases and J 2 bases, leaving 14 bases between the germline ends. For the CDR3, the DNA is TGCAGTGCTAGCGAGAGGTGGAGCCCCTACGAGCAGTACTTC. Translating it yields CSASERWSPYEQYF.